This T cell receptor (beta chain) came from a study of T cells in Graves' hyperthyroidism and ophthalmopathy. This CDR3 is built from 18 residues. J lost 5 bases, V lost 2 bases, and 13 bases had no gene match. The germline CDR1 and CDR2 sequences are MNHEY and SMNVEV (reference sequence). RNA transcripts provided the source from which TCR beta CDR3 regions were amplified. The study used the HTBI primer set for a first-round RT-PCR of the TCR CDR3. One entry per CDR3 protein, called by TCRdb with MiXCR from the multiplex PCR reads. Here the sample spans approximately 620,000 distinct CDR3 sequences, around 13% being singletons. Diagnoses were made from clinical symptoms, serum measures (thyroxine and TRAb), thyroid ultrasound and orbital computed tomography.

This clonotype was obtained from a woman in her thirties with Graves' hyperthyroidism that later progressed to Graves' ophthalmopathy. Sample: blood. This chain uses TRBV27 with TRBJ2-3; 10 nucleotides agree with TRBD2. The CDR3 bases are TGTGCCAGCAGTTTACCAAACCCAGCGGGAGGGCCTAGAGATACGCAGTATTTT. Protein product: CASSLPNPAGGPRDTQYF.